This T cell receptor (beta chain) is from a study of blood T cell repertoires in COVID-19. As handled by the study authors: Counts of nucleated cells, estimated from reference gene primer amplification, were obtained. The method was immunoSEQ multiplex PCR; TCRdb's version includes in-frame clones alone and lacks a portion of them. V and J calls and clone size are those listed in that table; D and trimming were worked out from the DNA. This sample has about 280,000 clones, with approximately 78% found just once. In terms of age and location, participants ranged from roughly 18 to 100 years and lived in about 25 US areas. Participants' reported clinical history set cohort assignment. This CDR3 comprises 13 residues. The germline V gene has CDR1 MNHEY and CDR2 SVGAGI. V lost 8 bases, J lost 0 bases, and 8 bases lay in between.

The receptor's source is a man aged 40-55 years who had been exposed to COVID-19. The sample was PBMCs or T cells enriched from blood (not recorded which). This rearrangement joins TRBV6-5 to TRBJ1-3, with a tentative D call TRBD1 (5 bases). The CDR3 loop reads CASFRGSGNTIYF. For the CDR3, the DNA is TGTGCCAGCTTTAGGGGCTCTGGAAACACCATATATTTT.